The sequence of this T cell receptor beta chain was determined in a study of blood T cell repertoires in COVID-19. Study background: The cDNA or gDNA used as material had been derived from T cells, B-cell-depleted T cells, or PBMCs.

Followed over time, Seattle patients had been enrolled while infection was active. Looked up from germline, CDR1 is SGHDN and CDR2 is FVKESK. The CDR3 has 13 amino acids. V lost 5 bases and J 4 bases, leaving 11 bases between the germline ends. The table came from immunoSEQ multiplex PCR; TCRdb's copy has only in-frame clones and leaves some out. Altogether about 90,000 clones are present, 70% to 90% being singletons, with the ten largest covering roughly 2.6%. This receptor was taken from a middle-aged man with COVID-19, enrolled during active disease. The V and J genes are TRBV14 and TRBJ1-1; D gene ambiguous. The sample consisted of peripheral blood. CDR3 amino acids: CASSAFIGTEAFF. CDR3 sequence (DNA): TGTGCCAGCAGCGCCTTTATCGGCACTGAAGCTTTCTTT.